A selection of T cell receptor beta chains follows, all from one sample in a study of kidney transplant recipient with SARS-CoV-2 infection. One entry per CDR3 protein, called by TCRdb with MiXCR from the reads. Of 250,000 or so distinct CDR3 sequences listed, under 30% are singletons. Sequenced here: a blood sample, sampled at baseline and between days 110 and 120 from a kidney transplant recipient. The source is a male patient aged 25 to 39 who had COVID-19 and was a kidney transplant recipient. The T cells may partly be graft donor cells. Both conserved end residues are part of each CDR3. D genes are given only for firm matches. Size is stated for part of the rows, as once, few or many counts, or as a class when the clone is expanded.

size	J	V	D	CDR3	DNA
-	TRBJ1-2	TRBV6-7	-	CASSMTPRIWKTYGYTF	TGTGCCAGCAGTATGACACCGCGTATTTGGAAGACCTATGGCTACACCTTC
many	TRBJ2-6	TRBV5-4	-	CASLSERTRQSRANVLTF	TGTGCCAGCCTGTCGGAACGTACCAGACAAAGTCGGGCCAACGTCCTGACTTTC
many	TRBJ1-2	TRBV30	-	CAWLTQRYRKTYGYTF	TGTGCCTGGCTCACGCAGCGTTATAGAAAGACCTATGGCTACACCTTC
many	TRBJ2-5	TRBV3-1	-	CASSETYPISFSETQYF	TGTGCCAGCAGCGAGACGTATCCCATTTCTTTCTCTGAGACCCAGTACTTC
-	TRBJ1-5	TRBV20-1	TRBD1	CSASPQGGNNQPLHF	TGCAGTGCTAGTCCCCAGGGGGGCAACAATCAGCCCCTGCATTTT
many	TRBJ1-2	TRBV5-6	-	CASSLPTGKDYGYTF	TGTGCCAGCAGCTTACCAACAGGGAAAGACTATGGCTACACCTTC
-	TRBJ1-1	TRBV6-5	-	CASSAQGRAEAFF	TGTGCCAGCAGTGCCCAGGGGCGGGCTGAAGCTTTCTTT
many	TRBJ2-7	TRBV10-3	TRBD1	CAIKGQGNEQYF	TGTGCCATCAAGGGACAGGGGAACGAGCAGTACTTC
many	TRBJ2-7	TRBV20-1	-	CSARPERGIGASQYF	TGCAGTGCTAGGCCGGAGAGGGGAATTGGGGCCTCCCAGTACTTC
many	TRBJ1-1	TRBV5-1	TRBD1	CASSTEGAPGTEAFF	TGCGCCAGCAGCACGGAGGGGGCGCCGGGCACTGAAGCTTTCTTT
few	TRBJ1-1	TRBV6-4	-	CASSSEQGNTEAFF	TGTGCCAGCAGCTCAGAACAGGGAAACACTGAAGCTTTCTTT
few	TRBJ1-2	TRBV10-1	-	CASSAVGRSRKTYGYTF	TGCGCCAGCAGTGCAGTAGGAAGATCGCGAAAGACCTATGGCTACACCTTC
-	TRBJ1-1	TRBV4-1	TRBD1	CASSPTYRGTEAFF	TGCGCCAGCAGCCCAACGTACAGGGGCACTGAAGCTTTCTTT
many	TRBJ1-2	TRBV6-8	-	CASSVLQRSRKTYGYTF	TGTGCCAGCAGTGTACTCCAACGCTCTAGAAAGACCTATGGCTACACCTTC
-	TRBJ2-3	TRBV20-1	-	CSARWGQATDTQYF	TGCAGTGCTAGATGGGGACAAGCCACAGATACGCAGTATTTT
many	TRBJ1-2	TRBV20-1	TRBD1	CSATRQGSDYGYTF	TGCAGTGCTACCCGACAGGGTTCGGACTATGGCTACACCTTC
many	TRBJ2-7	TRBV19	-	CASSIGAGYEQYF	TGTGCCAGTAGTATAGGAGCAGGCTACGAGCAGTACTTC